This T cell receptor beta chain comes out of a study of OX40 agonist ivuxolimab in advanced cancers. About the research overall: Patients treated during dose escalation were battling hepatocellular carcinoma, melanoma, renal cell or head and neck cancer.

This clone was recorded once. Antigen: not known. Whole-study results and caveats: Averaging showed that CD8+ T cells had more expanded clones than CD4+ did.

Between the trimmed V and J ends, which lost 6 bases and 5 bases, there was a span of 13 bases. The CDR3 has 13 amino acids. Germline CDR1 reads SNHLY; CDR2 reads FYNNEI. Clones were read by immunoSEQ multiplex PCR, and TCRdb kept only the in-frame ones, dropping some. The sample carries about 18,000 clones, 80% to 85% recorded once. The sequencing used CD4+ or CD8+ T cells sorted from blood, collected in a trial of the OX40 agonist ivuxolimab. This chain joins TRBV2 and TRBJ1-1, with D perhaps matching TRBD1 (5 bases). This receptor was obtained from an adult with an advanced solid tumor such as melanoma, head and neck, liver or kidney cancer. For the CDR3, the DNA is TGTGCCAGCAGCGTTAACGGGGGGACTGAAGCTTTCTTT. It yields the protein CASSVNGGTEAFF.